Sequencing of this T cell receptor beta chain was carried out in a study of cytomegalovirus exposure and HLA in healthy donors. Study information: There were 90 million to 130 million unique TCR beta sequences, drawn from approximately 180 million T cells, in an earlier analysis. Counted in an early data release were about 80 million unique TCRs from HLA-typed donors. Findings and limits, study-wide: For presence/absence analyses, sequencing depth was assumed to be roughly uniform across donors.

The CDR3 covers 15 residues. V trimming: 6 bases; J trimming: 8 bases; junction bases outside the gene matches: 13. Germline V gene lookup returns CDR1 SGHKS and CDR2 YYEKEE (reference sequence). PCR amplification relied on 60 Vbeta primers (plus 13 Jbeta primers). In the authors' workflow: Unique TCR beta chains totaled roughly 79 million in a later count, with roughly 11 million of them shared. Sequencing was performed with immunoSEQ multiplex PCR; in TCRdb, only in-frame clones are kept and a portion is missing. V and J calls and clone size are as listed in that table; D and trimming were resolved from the DNA. The table has 200,000 to 250,000 clones, around 85% seen once. For this clone: As yet, its antigen is unknown.

V usage is TRBV5-5 and J usage is TRBJ2-1; 8 bases match TRBD2. The source material was PBMCs. This TCR derives from a man in his forties or fifties in good health and CMV-seronegative. The CDR3 region is CASKVGSGGPYEQFF. For the CDR3, the DNA is TGTGCCAGCAAGGTCGGATCGGGAGGGCCCTATGAGCAGTTCTTC.